A selection of T cell receptor beta chains follows, all from one sample in a study of cytomegalovirus exposure and HLA in healthy donors. Method: immunoSEQ multiplex PCR; TCRdb's copy keeps in-frame clones and lacks some. There are some 160,000 clones in the sample; 70% to 90% occur only once, and roughly 4% lies in the top ten. The sequencing sample was made of PBMCs. The origin of the receptors is a middle-aged woman in good health and CMV-seropositive. Both conserved end residues are trimmed from each CDR3. The order of the fields is J gene, V gene, CDR3 protein.

>TRBJ1-2|TRBV7-9
ASSLGGQGAIYGYT
>TRBJ1-1|TRBV10-2
ASQRDTEAF
>TRBJ2-3|TRBV5-4
ASSLVFGVGDTQY
>.|TRBV7-6
ASSLLAVPTYEQY
>TRBJ1-2|TRBV5-1
ASSFDRAGYT
>TRBJ2-7|TRBV30
AGRGQAYEQY
>TRBJ1-1|TRBV19
ASSFRGNGEAF
>TRBJ2-7|TRBV7-9
SSSLGLAGTTYEQY
>TRBJ2-7|TRBV18
ASSPHQGSGEQY
>TRBJ2-7|TRBV7-9
SSSLAGQGEQY
>TRBJ2-5|TRBV2
ASRGLAGAPGETQY
>TRBJ1-5|TRBV5-6
ASSLQLSGTGNQPQH
>TRBJ1-1|TRBV6-1
ASRTGITEAF
>TRBJ2-3|TRBV2
ASRLTGGTDTQY
>TRBJ2-2|TRBV28
ASKGTTNTGELF
>TRBJ1-5|TRBV19
ASSADRGLVEPQH
>TRBJ1-2|TRBV6-1
ASSALGGPSYGYT
>TRBJ2-6|TRBV6-1
ASRGGSGANVLT
>TRBJ1-5|TRBV7-2
ASSLIDNQPQH
>TRBJ1-1|TRBV7-9
ASSPTGSTEAF
>TRBJ2-7|TRBV15
ATSRVAGYEQY
>TRBJ2-7|TRBV7-2
ASSLEGWRATYEQY
>TRBJ1-4|TRBV10-3
AIGTTTNEKLF
>TRBJ2-7|TRBV28
ARQGVGTSGCYEQY
>TRBJ1-1|TRBV5-4
ASSPGYNTEAF
>TRBJ1-6|TRBV5-1
ASSPEAAYNSPLH
>TRBJ1-6|TRBV7-2
ASSPWTGGSPLH
>TRBJ2-1|TRBV29-1
SVEVNEQF
>TRBJ2-7|TRBV6-5
ASQGRSYEQY
>TRBJ2-1|TRBV6-5
ASSYSIGGGRDEQF
>TRBJ2-6|TRBV5-6
ASSRTAQGSGANVLT
>TRBJ2-1|TRBV5-1
ASSELAGGTSSYNEQF
>TRBJ2-7|TRBV19
ASSSTSASSYEQY
>TRBJ2-1|TRBV19
ASSLGTGNEQF
>TRBJ2-7|TRBV19
ASRSTGVSGEQY
>TRBJ2-1|TRBV19
ASSMGGGGGNEQF
>TRBJ2-2|TRBV5-4
ASSSGLNTGELF
>TRBJ2-1|TRBV27
ASISGTGVYNEQF
>TRBJ2-7|TRBV5-5
ASSQDNYEQY